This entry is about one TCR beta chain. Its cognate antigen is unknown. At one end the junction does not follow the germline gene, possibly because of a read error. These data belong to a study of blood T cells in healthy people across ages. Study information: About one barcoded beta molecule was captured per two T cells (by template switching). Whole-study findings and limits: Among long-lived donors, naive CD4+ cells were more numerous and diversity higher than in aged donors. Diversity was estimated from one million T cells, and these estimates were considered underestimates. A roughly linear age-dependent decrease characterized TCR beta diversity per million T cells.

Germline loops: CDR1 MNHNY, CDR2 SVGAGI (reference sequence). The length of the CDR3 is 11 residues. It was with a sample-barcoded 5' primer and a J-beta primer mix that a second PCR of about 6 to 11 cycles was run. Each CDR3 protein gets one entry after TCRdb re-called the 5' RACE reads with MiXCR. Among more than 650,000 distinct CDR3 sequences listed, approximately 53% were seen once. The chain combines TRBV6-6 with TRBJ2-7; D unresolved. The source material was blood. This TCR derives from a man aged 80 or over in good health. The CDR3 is CVSTDLREQYF. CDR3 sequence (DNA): TGTGTCAGCACCGACCTACGGGAGCAGTACTTC.